Each of the 27 T cell receptor beta chains below was sequenced from the same sample in a study of blood T cell repertoires in COVID-19. Only in-frame clones appear in the TCRdb table, and some are missing; sequencing was by immunoSEQ multiplex PCR. Among approximately 70,000 clones listed, approximately 83% were seen once. The sequencing sample was made of peripheral blood. The receptors originated from an older woman with acute or convalescent COVID-19.

In this sample, this clone turned up a few times. The chain carries TRBV11-2 and TRBJ1-5; TRBD1 matches 7 bases. The CDR3 has 14 amino acids. Germline lookup yields CDR1 SGHAT and CDR2 FQNNGV. V lost 0 bases to trimming and J lost 9 bases; unmatched junction nucleotides: 5. The CDR3 reads CASSLETGVGPQHF. Written as DNA, the CDR3 is TGTGCCAGCAGCTTAGAAACAGGGGTTGGGCCCCAGCATTTT.

The chain couples TRBV6-6 to TRBJ2-7; possible D gene TRBD1, 6 bases. Trimming removed 0 bases at V and 3 bases at J, with 9 bases between. The CDR3 totals 14 residues. Looked up from germline, CDR1 is MNHNY and CDR2 is SVGAGI (reference sequence). DNA of the CDR3: TGTGCCAGCAGTTACTCCACGGACAGCTACGAGCAGTACTTC. Its translation is CASSYSTDSYEQYF.

The gene calls are TRBV6-5 and TRBJ1-2; D is ambiguous. The V end lost 2 bases, the J end lost 0 bases, and 13 bases lay between the germline ends. This CDR3 region has 16 residues. CDR1 MNHEY and CDR2 SVGAGI come from the germline V gene. The CDR3 DNA sequence: TGTGCCAGCAGTTACGGCGCGGGCACCGCTAACTATGGCTACACCTTC. Translation gives CASSYGAGTANYGYTF.

The chain employs TRBV19 and TRBJ1-1; D not certain. Germline V gives CDR1 LNHDA, CDR2 SQIVND (reference sequence). The CDR3 loop spans 13 amino acids. Between the trimmed V and J ends, which lost 6 bases and 4 bases, there was a span of 12 bases. Written as DNA, the CDR3 is TGTGCCAGTAGAGGAGGAGGGTCCACTGAAGCTTTCTTT. Residues: CASRGGGSTEAFF.

The chain recombines TRBV6-1 with TRBJ2-7; 7 bases align to TRBD1. Germline V gene sequence: CDR1 MNHNS, CDR2 SASEGT. The J segment lost 6 bases and the V segment lost 1 base, leaving 9 bases of the junction unmatched. CDR3 length: 15 amino acids. The CDR3 protein is CASSEGWTGTREQYF. In nucleotides, the CDR3 is TGTGCCAGCAGTGAAGGTTGGACAGGCACTCGCGAGCAGTACTTC.

The chain employs TRBV25-1 and TRBJ2-2, with 9 bases aligning to TRBD1. The CDR3 length is 15 residues. J lost 3 bases, V lost 6 bases, and 5 bases had no gene match. Germline lookup yields CDR1 MGHDK and CDR2 SYGVNS. CDR3 loop: CASRMTGGDTGELFF. CDR3 in DNA: TGTGCCAGCAGAATGACAGGGGGGGACACCGGGGAGCTGTTTTTT.

This clone appeared a single time. V and J are TRBV2 and TRBJ1-1; D gene ambiguous. Trimming cost V 5 bases and J 4 bases, with 11 bases left between them. The CDR3 consists of 13 residues. Germline CDR1 SNHLY, CDR2 FYNNEI. The CDR3 reads CASSKGVSTEAFF. In nucleotides, the CDR3 is TGTGCCAGCAGTAAGGGAGTAAGCACTGAAGCTTTCTTT.

The rearrangement links TRBV19 to TRBJ1-2; 9 bases align to TRBD1. This CDR3 is 17 amino acids long. In germline, CDR1 is LNHDA, CDR2 SQIVND (reference sequence). V was pared by 6 bases and J by 1 base, with 12 bases of the junction left unmatched. CDR3 nucleotide sequence: TGTGCCAGTAGAAATTCCATTGGGACAGGGCATAACTATGGCTACACCTTC. Residues: CASRNSIGTGHNYGYTF.

The V call is TRBV19, the J call TRBJ1-1, with D unclear. In germline, CDR1 is LNHDA, CDR2 SQIVND (reference sequence). V gave up 10 bases and J gave up 1 base, with 13 bases separating them. This CDR3 is 13 amino acids long. The CDR3 loop reads CAISTGRNTEAFF. The CDR3 DNA is TGTGCCATCTCAACGGGGAGGAACACTGAAGCTTTCTTT. Supplemented by reference TRBV19 and TRBJ1-1, the full variable domain reads DGGITQSPKYLFRKEGQNVTLSCEQNLNHDAMYWYRQDPGQGLRLIYYSQIVNDFQKGDIAEGYSVSREKKESFPLTVTSAQKNPTAFYLCAISTGRNTEAFFGQGTRLTVV.

This clone was picked up many times. The gene calls are TRBV29-1 and TRBJ2-3; 9 bases align to TRBD1. The CDR3 runs 14 residues. V shed 6 bases and J 0 bases; nucleotides not matched to a gene: 4. Germline CDR1 is SQVTM and CDR2 is ANQGSEA. CDR3 sequence (DNA): TGCAGCGTGGGACAGGGCCACAGCACAGATACGCAGTATTTT. Translation: CSVGQGHSTDTQYF.

The chain couples TRBV6-1 to TRBJ2-1, with TRBD1 matching 7 bases. The ends lost 5 bases at V and 4 bases at J; junction bases unmatched: 8. Germline CDR1 reads MNHNS; CDR2 reads SASEGT. This CDR3 region has 15 residues. Here the CDR3 reads CASSLPGRGYNEQFF. The CDR3 DNA follows: TGTGCCAGCAGTCTACCGGGCAGGGGGTACAATGAGCAGTTCTTC.

The chain combines TRBV18 with TRBJ1-5, with 7 bases that match TRBD1. Losses at the gene ends were 6 bases for V and 4 bases for J; bases not matched to a gene: 3. The CDR3 spans 13 residues. Per the germline V gene, CDR1 is KGHSH and CDR2 is LQKENI. The DNA of the CDR3 is TGTGCCAGCTCTACGGACAGGAATCAGCCCCAGCATTTT. This translates into CASSTDRNQPQHF.

The chain links TRBV5-1 to TRBJ1-1; TRBD1 matches 7 bases. With 0 bases clipped from V and 4 bases from J, the junction kept 9 bases outside the gene matches. This CDR3 has 16 residues. CDR1 SGHRS and CDR2 YFSETQ come from the germline V gene. CDR3 coding DNA: TGCGCCAGCAGCTTGGCGAGACAGGGTGGAAGCACTGAAGCTTTCTTT. Its protein is CASSLARQGGSTEAFF.

This clone has only one observation. The chain couples TRBV9 to TRBJ1-1; D not certain. CDR1 and CDR2 from the germline V gene are SGDLS and YYNGEE. CDR3 length: 15 residues. V shed 0 bases and J shed 5 bases, with 14 bases lying between them. The CDR3 DNA is TGTGCCAGCAGCGTAGGGGTGTCGCGGGGAACTGAAGCTTTCTTT. Its translation is CASSVGVSRGTEAFF.

This rearrangement joins TRBV13 to TRBJ2-7; a possible D gene is TRBD1 (6 bases). The germline CDR1 and CDR2 sequences are PRHDT and FYEKMQ (reference sequence). Trimming pared 4 bases from V and 1 base from J, leaving 23 bases between. CDR3 length: 18 amino acids. The CDR3 DNA reads TGTGCCAGCAGCTCCTTCACGTCGACAGGAATTTTTTCCTACGAGCAGTACTTC. This encodes CASSSFTSTGIFSYEQYF.

This rearrangement joins TRBV5-1 to TRBJ1-1, with 10 bases identical to TRBD1. The CDR3 length is 14 residues. V trimming: 4 bases; J trimming: 6 bases; junction bases outside the gene matches: 6. From germline, CDR1 is SGHRS and CDR2 YFSETQ. CDR3 sequence: CASSPRQGAPEAFF. Written as DNA, the CDR3 is TGCGCCAGCAGCCCCCGACAGGGGGCCCCTGAAGCTTTCTTT.

The chain has TRBV14 and TRBJ1-2; possibly TRBD1 for D (6 bases). CDR1 is SGHDN, CDR2 FVKESK, per germline. The CDR3 runs to 14 residues. Trimming removed 3 bases at V and 0 bases at J, with 8 bases between. The CDR3 protein is CASSQRTANYGYTF. The CDR3, as DNA: TGTGCCAGCAGCCAGAGGACAGCTAACTATGGCTACACCTTC.

The J gene is TRBJ2-1, the V gene TRBV6-6; a possible D gene is TRBD2 (6 bases). CDR1 and CDR2 (germline): MNHNY, SVGAGI (reference sequence). The CDR3 is made up of 12 amino acids. Between the trimmed V and J ends, which lost 5 bases and 8 bases, there was a span of 10 bases. The CDR3 region is CASSTSFYEQFF. The CDR3 DNA reads TGTGCCAGCAGTACTAGCTTCTATGAGCAGTTCTTC.

CDR3 sequence: CSVALRGFVLVYEQYF. The CDR3 region has the DNA TGCAGCGTTGCCCTTAGGGGGTTTGTTCTAGTCTACGAGCAGTACTTC. The chain uses TRBV29-1 and TRBJ2-7, with D possibly being TRBD1 (6 bases). Germline lookup yields CDR1 SQVTM and CDR2 ANQGSEA. This CDR3 comprises 16 residues. V was shortened by 4 bases and J by 3 bases, with 22 bases between the two germline ends.

In DNA, the CDR3 is TGTGCCAGCAGCGTCAGACAGGGCCACGAGCAGTACTTC. The encoded protein is CASSVRQGHEQYF. The chain couples TRBV9 to TRBJ2-7, with 7 bases lining up with TRBD1. There are 13 residues in the CDR3. Trimming removed 2 bases from V and 5 bases from J; junction bases left unmatched: 4. The germline V gene encodes CDR1 SGDLS and CDR2 YYNGEE.

The chain carries TRBV12-3 or TRBV12-4 and TRBJ1-1; D may be TRBD1 (5 bases). V was trimmed by 5 bases and J by 4 bases, leaving 11 bases between them. CDR3 length equals 13 residues. CDR3 sequence: CASSHTGGTEAFF. The CDR3 region has the DNA TGTGCCAGCAGTCACACGGGGGGCACTGAAGCTTTCTTT.

The chain carries TRBV20-1 and TRBJ1-1, with 10 bases that match TRBD1. The V gene's germline CDR1 is DFQATT and CDR2 SNEGSKA (reference sequence). The CDR3 runs 15 residues. V shed 6 bases, J shed 5 bases, and the junction held 12 bases outside the gene matches. In DNA, the CDR3 is TGCAGTGCGAGTAGGGACAGGGGATTGAGTACTGAAGCTTTCTTT. Its protein is CSASRDRGLSTEAFF.

The V gene is TRBV7-9, the J gene TRBJ1-5, with a weak D call TRBD1 (6 bases). The CDR3 sequence is 16 residues long. The V gene's germline CDR1 is SEHNR and CDR2 FQNEAQ (reference sequence). Trimming took off 5 bases at V and 3 bases at J, with 17 bases between the two ends. CDR3 nucleotides: TGTGCCAGCAGCGGAGCGGGGGGGGGCATCAATCAGCCCCAGCATTTT. Encoded protein: CASSGAGGGINQPQHF.

This sequence joins TRBV6-5 and TRBJ1-2, with a tentative D call TRBD1 (6 bases). CDR3 length equals 14 residues. The germline CDR1 and CDR2 sequences are MNHEY and SVGAGI. The V end was cut by 6 bases, the J end by 5 bases, with 16 bases between. The CDR3 is CASSLDRTLYGYTF. Here the CDR3 DNA reads TGTGCCAGCAGCCTCGACAGGACCCTTTATGGCTACACCTTC.

The CDR3 bases are TGTGCCAGCAGTCCCGGGGACAGGGTTTCCGATACGCAGTATTTT. Translation: CASSPGDRVSDTQYF. The chain carries TRBV27 and TRBJ2-3; 9 bases agree with TRBD1. In germline, CDR1 is MNHEY, CDR2 SMNVEV (reference sequence). The CDR3 sequence is 15 residues long. The V and J ends lost 5 bases and 6 bases, in that order; junction bases with no gene match: 9.

The rearrangement links TRBV4-2 to TRBJ1-4; 7 bases are a match to TRBD1. CDR3 length: 16 amino acids. Germline loops: CDR1 LGHNA, CDR2 YNFKEQ. After removal of 4 bases from V and 7 bases from J, the junction contained 12 bases not matched to a gene. The CDR3 is CASSLSEDRVVEKLFF. CDR3 nucleotide sequence: TGTGCCAGCAGCCTTTCAGAAGACAGGGTAGTTGAAAAACTGTTTTTT.

The chain employs TRBV29-1 and TRBJ1-5; TRBD1 matches at 10 bases. The V gene's germline CDR1 is SQVTM and CDR2 ANQGSEA. This CDR3 contains 14 residues. V gave up 4 bases and J gave up 4 bases; unmatched junction bases: 4. CDR3 DNA sequence: TGCAGCGTTGGATGGGACAGGGGTAATCAGCCCCAGCATTTT. Protein sequence: CSVGWDRGNQPQHF.